This TCR beta chain appears in the sequencing data of a study of cytomegalovirus exposure and HLA in healthy donors. In the study overall: Of approximately 400 genotyped donors, roughly 80% clustered with self-reported Caucasian donors. Study-wide points: The investigators catalogued 180 or so TCR beta chains as cytomegalovirus-associated. Presence/absence analyses rested on an assumption that sequencing depth was roughly uniform across donors.

The PCR contained 60 Vbeta and 13 Jbeta primers. TCRdb keeps only in-frame clones here, not all; method: immunoSEQ multiplex PCR. Found here are 110,000 to 150,000 clones, roughly 70% of them singletons; the top ten hold roughly 4%. With 5 bases clipped from V and 2 bases from J, the junction kept 6 bases outside the gene matches. The germline CDR1 and CDR2 sequences are SGHVS and FQNEAQ. The CDR3 totals 16 residues. At collection, donors were nominally healthy, but unrecorded immune exposures were probable. This clone has a single count. Its antigen is not identified. Sequenced sample: PBMCs. This receptor was identified in a man aged 55 to 70 in good health and CMV-seronegative. The chain links TRBV7-8 to TRBJ1-3, with TRBD1 matching 10 bases. CDR3 residues: CASSTRQGAAGNTIYF. For the CDR3, the DNA is TGTGCCAGCAGCACCCGACAGGGGGCGGCTGGAAACACCATATATTTT.